These 25 T cell receptor beta chains share one sample of origin, sequenced in a study of monozygotic twins with inflammatory bowel disease. Reprocessing the 5' RACE reads, TCRdb reports a single entry for every CDR3 protein and omits DNA. The table lists approximately 120,000 distinct CDR3 sequences. The sample consisted of blood. The origin of the receptors is a human donor with ulcerative colitis or Crohn's disease, or a healthy co-twin of an affected twin (not recorded which).

J is TRBJ2-7 and V is TRBV6-5. The CDR3 loop spans 14 amino acids. The germline V gene encodes CDR1 MNHEY and CDR2 SVGAGI. The CDR3: CASSYSRGSSQQYF.

The chain recombines TRBV12-3 or TRBV12-4 with TRBJ1-5; without DNA, the TCRdb call of TRBD1 cannot be checked. CDR3 length equals 16 residues. The CDR3 is CASRGVGTGNFQPQHF.

This chain uses TRBV6-1 with TRBJ2-1; TCRdb lists TRBD1, though no DNA is available to test this call. The CDR3 has 14 residues. Germline-derived CDR1 and CDR2 are MNHNS and SASEGT. CDR3 in amino acids: CASSRDRGADEQFF.

The rearrangement links TRBV19 to TRBJ1-2. Germline V gene sequence: CDR1 LNHDA, CDR2 SQIVND (reference sequence). This CDR3 contains 12 residues. CDR3 residues: CASSRGRLGGTF.

This chain links TRBV18 with TRBJ1-5. The germline V gene encodes CDR1 KGHSH and CDR2 LQKENI. The CDR3 has 16 amino acids. The CDR3 reads CASSPPLVSGNQPQHF.

The chain links TRBV7-2 to TRBJ2-1; TCRdb proposes TRBD2, but this gene call is untestable without DNA. The CDR3 covers 16 residues. Per the germline V gene, CDR1 is SGHTA and CDR2 is FQGNSA. CDR3 loop: CASKLTGSNTYNEQFF.

The rearrangement uses TRBV5-1 and TRBJ2-5; the TRBD2 assignment by TCRdb is unverifiable without DNA. The germline gives CDR1 SGHRS, CDR2 YFSETQ. The CDR3 totals 14 residues. CDR3 sequence: CASTPTSGGETQYF.

The rearrangement uses TRBV27 and TRBJ2-2; TCRdb selects TRBD1, and the lack of DNA leaves this call unchecked. This CDR3 comprises 14 residues. Germline CDR1 MNHEY, CDR2 SMNVEV (reference sequence). CDR3 region: CASTGGGNTGELFF.

The chain recombines TRBV15 with TRBJ2-5; no DNA is available, so the TRBD1 call from TCRdb remains unchecked. Germline V gene lookup returns CDR1 LNHNV and CDR2 YYDKDF (reference sequence). CDR3 length equals 15 residues. This CDR3 is CATSRGGQDQETQYF.

Here the CDR3 reads CASTPDRAHEQFF. The V gene is TRBV7-9, the J gene TRBJ2-1; the TCRdb D gene call, TRBD1, has no DNA to confirm it. The CDR3 spans 13 residues. Germline assignment: CDR1 SEHNR and CDR2 FQNEAQ (reference sequence).

The gene calls are TRBV18 and TRBJ2-7; the D gene TCRdb calls, TRBD1, cannot be checked with no DNA. This CDR3 comprises 14 residues. Germline CDR1 is KGHSH and CDR2 is LQKENI. This CDR3 is CASSPKGQGYEQYF.

The J gene is TRBJ2-1, the V gene TRBV5-1. This CDR3 has 15 residues. CDR1 is SGHRS, CDR2 YFSETQ, per germline. The CDR3 protein is CASSPEPVHYNEQFF.

J is TRBJ2-7 and V is TRBV7-9. The CDR3 is 15 amino acids. In germline, CDR1 is SEHNR, CDR2 FQNEAQ (reference sequence). The CDR3 loop reads CASSLAVGLAGEQYF.

This chain connects TRBV4-1 to TRBJ2-3; TCRdb designates TRBD1, a call that cannot be tested without DNA. This CDR3 contains 15 residues. Germline V CDR1 and CDR2: MGHRA, YSYEKL. This CDR3 reads CASTQPGRSTDTQYF.

The rearrangement uses TRBV28 and TRBJ1-5. This CDR3 spans 15 amino acids. Germline V CDR1 and CDR2: MDHEN, SYDVKM. The CDR3 loop reads CAIAGAGEVLRHQHF.

This chain connects TRBV7-9 to TRBJ2-2. The CDR3 is 13 amino acids. The germline CDR1 and CDR2 sequences are SEHNR and FQNEAQ (reference sequence). CDR3 amino acids: CASRSPNTGELFF.

This clonotype counts as medium-sized by frequency. CDR3 region: CASSTFSGVGWGNTEAFF. This chain uses TRBV19 with TRBJ1-1. CDR3 length equals 18 residues. Germline CDR1 reads LNHDA; CDR2 reads SQIVND (reference sequence). Looking up the rest from reference TRBV19 and TRBJ1-1 gives the full variable domain: DGGITQSPKYLFRKEGQNVTLSCEQNLNHDAMYWYRQDPGQGLRLIYYSQIVNDFQKGDIAEGYSVSREKKESFPLTVTSAQKNPTAFYLCASSTFSGVGWGNTEAFFGQGTRLTVV.

The V and J genes are TRBV5-1 and TRBJ2-5; TCRdb's D gene call, TRBD1, goes unchecked for lack of DNA. The CDR3 length is 13 residues. CDR1 is SGHRS, CDR2 YFSETQ, per germline. CDR3 residues: CASSHGGLETQYF. Combining the CDR3 with reference TRBV5-1 and TRBJ2-5 gives the whole variable domain KAGVTQTPRYLIKTRGQQVTLSCSPISGHRSVSWYQQTPGQGLQFLFEYFSETQRNKGNFPGRFSGRQFSNSRSEMNVSTLELGDSALYLCASSHGGLETQYFGPGTRLLVL.

The chain has TRBV5-1 and TRBJ2-7. The CDR3 contains 13 residues. Per the germline V gene, CDR1 is SGHRS and CDR2 is YFSETQ. CDR3 protein: CASSLDTGYEQYF. Together with reference TRBV5-1 and TRBJ2-7, the CDR3 gives the full variable domain: KAGVTQTPRYLIKTRGQQVTLSCSPISGHRSVSWYQQTPGQGLQFLFEYFSETQRNKGNFPGRFSGRQFSNSRSEMNVSTLELGDSALYLCASSLDTGYEQYFGPGTRLTVT.

The chain joins TRBV5-1 to TRBJ1-1. Germline V CDR1 and CDR2: SGHRS, YFSETQ. The length of the CDR3 is 12 residues. The CDR3 region is CASSLGPSEAFF.

V is TRBV7-2 and J is TRBJ2-5; TCRdb's D call, TRBD1, is unchecked because there is no DNA. Germline CDR1 reads SGHTA; CDR2 reads FQGNSA. The CDR3 has 14 residues. The CDR3 reads CASSLPGVQETQYF. Supplemented by reference TRBV7-2 and TRBJ2-5, the full variable domain reads GAGVSQSPSNKVTEKGKDVELRCDPISGHTALYWYRQSLGQGLEFLIYFQGNSAPDKSGLPSDRFSAERTGGSVSTLTIQRTQQEDSAVYLCASSLPGVQETQYFGPGTRLLVL.

CDR3 region: CASSSGQGVQETQYF. V usage is TRBV7-7 and J usage is TRBJ2-5; TCRdb calls TRBD1, which cannot be checked without DNA. The length of the CDR3 is 15 residues. Germline CDR1 reads SSHAT; CDR2 reads FNYEAQ (reference sequence).

This chain links TRBV19 with TRBJ1-5; the TCRdb D gene call, TRBD1, has no DNA to confirm it. This CDR3 contains 13 residues. Germline lookup yields CDR1 LNHDA and CDR2 SQIVND (reference sequence). The CDR3 protein is CASSIGAELAQHF. The entire variable domain, with the rest obtained from reference TRBV19 and TRBJ1-5, is as follows: DGGITQSPKYLFRKEGQNVTLSCEQNLNHDAMYWYRQDPGQGLRLIYYSQIVNDFQKGDIAEGYSVSREKKESFPLTVTSAQKNPTAFYLCASSIGAELAQHFGDGTRLSIL.

J is TRBJ2-7 and V is TRBV20-1; TCRdb reports TRBD1, a call that lacks DNA to check it against. This CDR3 is built from 14 residues. Germline V gene lookup returns CDR1 DFQATT and CDR2 SNEGSKA (reference sequence). The CDR3 loop reads CSASDRGLSYEQYF.

The chain links TRBV28 to TRBJ1-5. Germline CDR1 is MDHEN and CDR2 is SYDVKM. There are 13 residues in the CDR3. The CDR3 reads CASSLRHREPQHF.